The 27 T cell receptor beta chains in this list originate from one sample, sequenced in a study of T cell clones after liver transplantation. TCRdb keeps only in-frame clones here, not all; method: immunoSEQ multiplex PCR. Counted here are tens of thousands of clones, roughly four fifths occurring once; the ten biggest clones make up under 0.6%. This specimen consisted of CD4+ T cells from blood, obtained 45 to 46 months after liver transplant. The source of these receptors is a human patient who received a liver transplant. Some of the T cells might come from the graft donor.

The chain links TRBV18 to TRBJ2-5; 12 nucleotides align to TRBD2. Trimming took 3 bases from V and 1 from J; bases not matched to a gene: 3. Per germline, CDR1 KGHSH and CDR2 LQKENI. The CDR3 runs 16 residues. The CDR3 DNA reads as TGTGCCAGCTCACCCCCGGGACTAGCGGGCCAAGAGACCCAGTACTTC. This sequence encodes CASSPPGLAGQETQYF.

V gene TRBV6-6 combines with J gene TRBJ2-2, with TRBD1 as a possible D gene (6 bases). Germline V CDR1 and CDR2: MNHNY, SVGAGI (reference sequence). Trimming removed 3 bases at V and 5 bases at J, with 13 bases between. There are 15 residues in the CDR3. The CDR3 sequence: CASSYLDRMTGELFF. In nucleotides, the CDR3 is TGTGCCAGCAGTTATTTAGACAGGATGACCGGGGAGCTGTTTTTT.

The chain recombines TRBV19 with TRBJ1-1; D not certain. V was cut by 3 bases and J by 1 base, with 12 bases left in between. The CDR3 runs to 15 residues. Looked up from germline, CDR1 is LNHDA and CDR2 is SQIVND (reference sequence). The CDR3 bases are TGTGCCAGTAGTATTTCGAGGCTACCGAACACTGAAGCTTTCTTT. Its translation: CASSISRLPNTEAFF.

The chain recombines TRBV19 with TRBJ2-7, with D maybe TRBD1 (7 bases). V lost 3 bases and J 5 bases, leaving 14 bases between the germline ends. This CDR3 is built from 14 residues. The V gene's germline CDR1 is LNHDA and CDR2 SQIVND (reference sequence). The CDR3 sequence is CASSISGRGDEQYF. The CDR3 DNA reads TGTGCCAGTAGTATTTCCGGCAGGGGGGACGAGCAGTACTTC.

This clone was picked up a small number of times. The CDR3 region is CASSLGPARSEAFF. The CDR3 DNA follows: TGTGCCAGCAGCTTAGGGCCCGCCCGTAGTGAAGCTTTCTTT. This sequence joins TRBV7-8 and TRBJ1-1, with D unresolved. The CDR3 is 14 residues long. Germline-derived CDR1 and CDR2 are SGHVS and FQNEAQ. V lost 1 base, J lost 7 bases, and 13 bases lay in between.

This clone was seen once. The V and J genes are TRBV29-1 and TRBJ2-1, with D perhaps being TRBD1 or TRBD2 (5 bases each). The CDR3 sequence is 13 residues long. Germline V lookup: CDR1 SQVTM, CDR2 ANQGSEA. As DNA, the CDR3 is TGCACCCGGGGCGGTAGCTCCTACAATGAGCAGTTCTTC. Translating it yields CTRGGSSYNEQFF.

This clone appeared a few times. The chain carries TRBV7-9 and TRBJ2-7; D gene unclear. Trimming took off 5 bases at V and 6 bases at J, with 20 bases between the two ends. Germline-derived CDR1 and CDR2 are SEHNR and FQNEAQ (reference sequence). The CDR3 sequence is 15 residues long. The CDR3 DNA sequence: TGTGCCAGCAGCCCTAGGGTCCACCTTCTAGGCGAGCAGTACTTC. It encodes CASSPRVHLLGEQYF.

The chain uses TRBV18 and TRBJ1-2; D is undetermined. The germline V gene encodes CDR1 KGHSH and CDR2 LQKENI. V was pared by 2 bases and J by 8 bases, with 12 bases between. The CDR3 runs to 13 residues. The CDR3 DNA is TGTGCCAGCTCACCAAGAGGCGGGGAAGGCTACACCTTC. Its translation is CASSPRGGEGYTF. Together with reference TRBV18 and TRBJ1-2, the CDR3 gives the full variable domain: NAGVMQNPRHLVRRRGQEARLRCSPMKGHSHVYWYRQLPEEGLKFMVYLQKENIIDESGMPKERFSAEFPKEGPSILRIQQVVRGDSAAYFCASSPRGGEGYTFGSGTRLTVV.

The chain links TRBV6-1 to TRBJ2-7, with D perhaps being TRBD1 or TRBD2 (5 bases each). V dropped 5 bases and J dropped 4 bases, with 15 bases sitting between them. The CDR3 has 14 amino acids. Germline V gene data show CDR1 as MNHNS and CDR2 as SASEGT. This chain's CDR3 is CASSWSGTSYEQYF. CDR3 nucleotides: TGTGCCAGCAGTTGGTCGGGGACGAGTTACGAGCAGTACTTC.

The rearrangement joins TRBV4-3 to TRBJ2-2, with D uncertain. V was clipped by 0 bases and J by 3 bases, with 8 bases between them. CDR3 length: 15 residues. Germline V gives CDR1 LGHNA, CDR2 YSLEER. The CDR3 is CASSQDPAYTGELFF. In DNA form, the CDR3 reads TGCGCCAGCAGCCAAGATCCGGCTTACACCGGGGAGCTGTTTTTT.

This clone came up a few times. The chain employs TRBV5-1 and TRBJ2-7, with 9 bases that match TRBD2. In germline, CDR1 is SGHRS, CDR2 YFSETQ. The CDR3 totals 14 residues. The J segment lost 6 bases and the V segment lost 3 bases, leaving 7 bases of the junction unmatched. The CDR3 here is CASSSRTSAFEQYF. The CDR3 DNA reads as TGCGCCAGCAGCTCCCGGACTAGCGCCTTCGAGCAGTACTTC.

The V call is TRBV9, the J call TRBJ2-1; 9 bases line up with TRBD2. Germline V CDR1 and CDR2: SGDLS, YYNGEE. Trimming removed 2 bases from V and 7 bases from J; junction bases left unmatched: 7. The CDR3 length is 15 residues. The CDR3 DNA is TGTGCCAGCAGCGTTACTCCAGCGGGAGGAAATGAGCAGTTCTTC. It yields the protein CASSVTPAGGNEQFF.

The chain employs TRBV4-3 and TRBJ1-5, with D possibly being TRBD1 (5 bases). The V end was cut by 0 bases, the J end by 5 bases, with 8 bases between. The CDR3 consists of 14 residues. Germline V lookup: CDR1 LGHNA, CDR2 YSLEER. CDR3: CASSQDRGYQPQHF. CDR3 sequence (DNA): TGCGCCAGCAGCCAAGATAGGGGATATCAGCCCCAGCATTTT.

V gene TRBV5-1 combines with J gene TRBJ2-5, with 8 positions matching TRBD1. This CDR3 has 13 residues. Germline values: CDR1 SGHRS, CDR2 YFSETQ. J was trimmed by 9 bases and V by 2 bases; bases with no gene match: 6. The CDR3 sequence: CASSFGQGGAQYF. In DNA form, the CDR3 reads TGCGCCAGCAGCTTCGGACAGGGTGGGGCCCAGTACTTC.

This chain uses TRBV7-8 with TRBJ1-5, with D perhaps matching TRBD1 (5 bases). V was cut by 8 bases and J by 1 base, with 9 bases left in between. Germline V lookup: CDR1 SGHVS, CDR2 FQNEAQ. CDR3 size: 13 residues. CDR3 sequence (DNA): TGTGCCAGCTCGCGGGACAGCAATCAGCCCCAGCATTTT. Its translation is CASSRDSNQPQHF.

The genes are TRBV27 and TRBJ2-1; D assignment may be TRBD1 or TRBD2 (5 bases each). The CDR3 is made up of 18 amino acids. Trimming stripped 7 bases from V and 4 bases from J, with 26 bases between. Germline CDR1 is MNHEY and CDR2 is SMNVEV (reference sequence). CDR3 in amino acids: CASNPRGRRGTRYNEQFF. CDR3 nucleotide sequence: TGTGCCAGCAACCCCCGGGGCAGACGCGGAACAAGGTACAATGAGCAGTTCTTC.

The chain carries TRBV11-3 and TRBJ2-1; 10 bases agree with TRBD2. There are 13 residues in the CDR3. Losses at the gene ends were 1 base for V and 14 bases for J; bases not matched to a gene: 5. The germline V gene encodes CDR1 SGHNT and CDR2 YENEEA. In nucleotides, the CDR3 is TGTGCCAGCAGCTTAGGGGCCACTAGCGGGGAGTTCTTC. As protein: CASSLGATSGEFF.

The rearrangement joins TRBV30 to TRBJ1-1; D ambiguous. Germline V gene sequence: CDR1 GTSNPN, CDR2 SVGIG (reference sequence). This CDR3 has 13 amino acids. V lost 6 bases and J lost 5, with 16 bases in between. As DNA, the CDR3 is TGTGCCTGTAATGACCGACGAACGACTGAAGCTTTCTTT. Translated, it gives CACNDRRTTEAFF.

This chain joins TRBV6-4 and TRBJ2-1, with 8 bases identical to TRBD2. Trimming removed 3 bases from V and 0 bases from J; junction bases left unmatched: 10. CDR1 and CDR2 from the germline V gene are MRHNA and SNTAGT. The CDR3 spans 18 residues. CDR3 sequence reads: CASSELAGGSSSYNEQFF. The CDR3 coding sequence is TGTGCCAGCAGTGAATTGGCGGGAGGTTCGAGCTCCTACAATGAGCAGTTCTTC.

This clone appeared a single time. The V gene is TRBV7-2, the J gene TRBJ1-2; 12 bases are shared with TRBD1. Germline V gene data show CDR1 as SGHTA and CDR2 as FQGNSA. The CDR3 totals 15 residues. The V segment lost 4 bases and the J segment 8 bases; nucleotides outside the gene matches: 8. For the CDR3, the DNA is TGTGCCAGCAGCTCGACGGGACAGGGGGCCGGCGGCTACACCTTC. It encodes CASSSTGQGAGGYTF.

The chain has TRBV18 and TRBJ2-2; TRBD2 matches 14 bases. There are 18 residues in the CDR3. The V and J ends lost 3 bases and 5 bases, in that order; junction bases with no gene match: 8. Per the germline V gene, CDR1 is KGHSH and CDR2 is LQKENI. The DNA of the CDR3 is TGTGCCAGCTCACCCAAGACTAGCGGGAGGGCCTTAACCGGGGAGCTGTTTTTT. This translates into CASSPKTSGRALTGELFF.

This clone came up a few times. The rearrangement joins TRBV19 to TRBJ2-7, with 9 bases that match TRBD1. The V gene end was trimmed by 5 bases and the J gene end by 1 base; junction bases not matched to a gene: 9. The CDR3 is 16 amino acids. CDR1 and CDR2 (germline): LNHDA, SQIVND (reference sequence). CDR3 nucleotide sequence: TGTGCCAGTAGTCCGAGGACAGGGGCCGTTTCCTACGAGCAGTACTTC. It translates to CASSPRTGAVSYEQYF.

A few counts support this clone. The chain employs TRBV4-3 and TRBJ2-5; 11 bases line up with TRBD2. Germline trimming cut 1 base from V and 1 base from J; bases unmatched to any gene: 5. CDR1 and CDR2 from the germline V gene are LGHNA and YSLEER. The CDR3 is made up of 17 amino acids. The CDR3 DNA reads as TGCGCCAGCAGCCAAGTCTTTGGGACTAGCGGCCAAGAGACCCAGTACTTC. Protein sequence: CASSQVFGTSGQETQYF.

V gene TRBV5-4 combines with J gene TRBJ1-4; D is ambiguous. CDR3 length: 14 amino acids. V was shortened by 4 bases and J by 8 bases, with 15 bases between the two germline ends. Germline V gene data show CDR1 as SGHNT and CDR2 as YYREEE (reference sequence). The CDR3 nucleotides are TGTGCCAGCAGCCGAACCCCGACTGAGGAAAAACTGTTTTTT. As protein: CASSRTPTEEKLFF. Together with reference TRBV5-4 and TRBJ1-4, the CDR3 gives the full variable domain: ETGVTQSPTHLIKTRGQQVTLRCSSQSGHNTVSWYQQALGQGPQFIFQYYREEENGRGNFPPRFSGLQFPNYSSELNVNALELDDSALYLCASSRTPTEEKLFFGSGTQLSVL.

This clone showed up just a few times. The rearrangement links TRBV6-1 to TRBJ2-5, with D possibly being TRBD1 (5 bases). The V end lost 6 bases, the J end lost 2 bases, and 16 bases lay between the germline ends. The V gene's germline CDR1 is MNHNS and CDR2 SASEGT. The CDR3 contains 15 residues. CDR3 protein: CASSASPDSQETQYF. CDR3 DNA sequence: TGTGCCAGCAGCGCCTCTCCCGACAGTCAAGAGACCCAGTACTTC.

The gene calls are TRBV19 and TRBJ2-3; no firm D call. This CDR3 region has 13 residues. Germline CDR1 reads LNHDA; CDR2 reads SQIVND (reference sequence). The germline V and J ends were trimmed by 6 bases and 5 bases, with 12 bases remaining between them. CDR3 residues: CASSPLVGDTQYF. As DNA, the CDR3 is TGTGCCAGTAGCCCCTTAGTGGGAGATACGCAGTATTTT.

The V and J genes are TRBV28 and TRBJ1-5; TRBD1 aligns across 12 bases. Germline assignment: CDR1 MDHEN and CDR2 SYDVKM. The CDR3 has 19 residues. The V gene end was trimmed by 4 bases and the J gene end by 1 base; junction bases not matched to a gene: 11. CDR3 amino acids: CASSSSRDRGLWSNQPQHF. The CDR3 nucleotides are TGTGCCAGCAGTTCTTCTCGGGACAGGGGGCTCTGGAGCAATCAGCCCCAGCATTTT.